The rows below give T cell receptor beta chains drawn from one sample of a study of beta chain bispecific antibodies for T cell cancers. One entry per CDR3 protein results from TCRdb running MiXCR on the 5' RACE reads. The sample lists some 17,000 distinct CDR3 sequences, about 2.2% occurring once. No antigens are known for them. Sequences were obtained from healthy donor T cells cultured with leukemia cells. These TCRs come from a human donor in good health. Some clones in this sample may be carry-over from other donors' samples. Each CDR3 is given with its conserved first and last residue. D genes are given only for firm matches. Not every row has a clone size; where given, it reads once, few, many or a size class.

j_call clone_size v_call d_call cdr3_nt cdr3_aa
TRBJ2-7 many TRBV20-1 . TGCAGTGCCTTACCTCGGGGCCCAACCTACGAGCAGTACTTC CSALPRGPTYEQYF
TRBJ2-7 many TRBV30 . TGTGCCTGGAGTGTTTCCTACGAGCAGTACTTC CAWSVSYEQYF
TRBJ2-2 many TRBV11-2 TRBD2 TGTGCCAGCAGCCCTATAGCGGGGGTAGGGACCGGGGAGCTGTTTTTT CASSPIAGVGTGELFF
TRBJ2-1 . TRBV19 . TGTGCCAGTAGTAGAGACCGGGACTACAATGAGCAGTTCTTC CASSRDRDYNEQFF
TRBJ1-5 . TRBV19 TRBD1 TGTGCCAGTAGTATCGGGACAGCTAATCAGCCCCAGCATTTT CASSIGTANQPQHF
TRBJ2-3 many TRBV20-1 . TGCAGTGCTAGACCTCCGGATACGCAGTATTTT CSARPPDTQYF
TRBJ2-7 few TRBV30 . TGTGCCTGGAGCCAGGGAGGGGGTGGCGAGCAGTACTTC CAWSQGGGGEQYF
TRBJ2-7 many TRBV20-1 TRBD1 TGCAGTGCTAGACCGGGACAGATCGTCTCCTACGAGCAGTACTTC CSARPGQIVSYEQYF
TRBJ1-1 many TRBV6-4 . TGTGCCAGCAGTGATTACCCTTCCACTGAAGCTTTCTTT CASSDYPSTEAFF
TRBJ1-2 many TRBV4-1 . TGCGCCAGCAGCCAAGATCCCGGCTGGGGCTACACCTTC CASSQDPGWGYTF
TRBJ2-3 many TRBV2 . TGTGCCAGCAGAGGGCCGCTCAGTGGGGCAGATACGCAGTATTTT CASRGPLSGADTQYF
TRBJ2-7 many TRBV12-3/TRBV12-4 . TGTGCCAGCACCTCGACAGGTCCCGCTTCGGAGCAGTACTTC CASTSTGPASEQYF
TRBJ1-6 many TRBV5-5 TRBD1 TGTGCCAGCAGCGACAGGGGCCTAGCCGCCTATAATTCACCCCTCCACTTT CASSDRGLAAYNSPLHF
TRBJ1-1 many TRBV6-6 TRBD1 TGTGCCAGCAGTTACGTAACAGGGGTGGCGAACACTGAAGCTTTCTTT CASSYVTGVANTEAFF
TRBJ1-1 many TRBV12-3/TRBV12-4 . TGTGCCAGCAGTCTGGGCGGGTCCATTAAAGCTTTCTTT CASSLGGSIKAFF
TRBJ1-1 many TRBV4-1 . TGCGCCAGCAGCCAATCAACACTTTCTGAAGCTTTCTTT CASSQSTLSEAFF
TRBJ1-1 many TRBV2 . TGTGCCAGCAGTGAATCGGTAGCAGGGTGGGAAAACACTGAAGCTTTCTTT CASSESVAGWENTEAFF
TRBJ1-1 many TRBV19 . TGTGCCAGTACCTACGGGCCATTGAACACTGAAGCTTTCTTT CASTYGPLNTEAFF
TRBJ2-3 few TRBV5-4 . TGTGCCAGCAGCTTGGGGGCCGAGGATACGCAGTATTTT CASSLGAEDTQYF
TRBJ2-3 many TRBV5-1 TRBD1 TGCGCCAGCAGCTTAAGAGACAGGGGGTACACAGATACGCAGTATTTT CASSLRDRGYTDTQYF
TRBJ2-5 . TRBV3-1 . TGTGCCAGCCGCAATTTACTCGAGACCCAGTACTTC CASRNLLETQYF
TRBJ1-5 medium-sized TRBV28 . TGTGCCAGCAGTTTAAAACTGATCAATCAGCCCCAGCATTTT CASSLKLINQPQHF
TRBJ2-7 many TRBV20-1 TRBD1 TGCAGTGCTAGAGATGGGGCTCGGACAGGGTATTATTCCTACGAGCAGTACTTC CSARDGARTGYYSYEQYF
TRBJ2-3 many TRBV7-3 . TGTGCCAGCAGCTCTTCGACAGAAGATACGCAGTATTTT CASSSSTEDTQYF
TRBJ2-7 many TRBV19 . TGTGCCAGTAGTTCCGCCGACACCCCCTTCTCCGAGCAGTACTTC CASSSADTPFSEQYF
TRBJ2-7 . TRBV5-4 . TGTGCCAGCAGCTTGGGGGGAGTTTACGAGCAGTACTTC CASSLGGVYEQYF
TRBJ2-1 many TRBV2 TRBD1 TGTGCCAGCAGCGGTAGGGGGACAGGGGGTGGCTATGAGCAGTTCTTC CASSGRGTGGGYEQFF
TRBJ1-4 many TRBV28 . TGTGCCAGCAGCCGATCACTAACAGGTTATGAAAAACTGTTTTTT CASSRSLTGYEKLFF
TRBJ1-1 many TRBV5-1 . TGCGCCAGCAGCGACAGGATGAACACTGAAGCTTTCTTT CASSDRMNTEAFF
TRBJ2-3 many TRBV6-5 . TGTGCCAGCAGCCCGGGACTCAGGCCAGATACGCAGTATTTT CASSPGLRPDTQYF
TRBJ1-1 many TRBV5-1 . TGCGCCAGCAGCTTGACCGCACGCGGTCAGCACCTTAACACTGAAGCTTTCTTT CASSLTARGQHLNTEAFF
TRBJ1-1 many TRBV30 . TGTGCCTGGAGCAACTTGGGAGGTGAAGCTTTCTTT CAWSNLGGEAFF
TRBJ1-4 many TRBV4-1 . TGCGCCAGCAGCCAAGATGGCGGGATCCCAACTAATGAAAAACTGTTTTTT CASSQDGGIPTNEKLFF